This is a list of T cell receptor beta chains from one sample in a study of Ad26.COV2.S vaccination and SARS-CoV-2 variants. Using immunoSEQ multiplex PCR, the repertoire was profiled, and TCRdb retains in-frame clones only, with some absent. The sample yields a few hundred thousand clones, around 82% seen once. The specimen was peripheral blood, collected in a trial of Ad26.COV2.S vaccine versus placebo. These receptors came from a person between 18 and 65 years old who received the Ad26.COV2.S COVID-19 vaccine or a placebo. Both conserved end residues are part of each CDR3. A D gene is named only where the DNA matches it firmly. For some rows the clone size is stated as once, few or many, or as a class when expanded; others skip it.

abundance	v_gene	j_gene	d_gene	CDR3aa	CDR3nt
NA	TRBV14	TRBJ2-1	TRBD2	CASSQDRGAYNEQFF	TGTGCCAGCAGCCAAGATCGGGGGGCCTACAATGAGCAGTTCTTC
NA	TRBV7-2	TRBJ1-2	NA	CASSLEGNRYGYTF	TGTGCCAGCAGCTTAGAAGGAAACCGCTATGGCTACACCTTC
NA	TRBV7-6	TRBJ1-1	NA	CASSLSGRGTEAFF	TGTGCCAGCAGCTTGTCCGGGAGGGGTACTGAAGCTTTCTTT
once	TRBV2	TRBJ1-1	NA	CASSVEGLNTEAFF	TGTGCCAGCAGTGTAGAGGGCTTGAACACTGAAGCTTTCTTT
NA	TRBV19	TRBJ1-1	NA	CASNLLSGGLFTEAFF	TGTGCCAGTAACCTCCTGAGTGGGGGGCTCTTCACTGAAGCTTTCTTT
NA	TRBV9	TRBJ2-7	NA	CASSVVSGYEQYF	TGTGCCAGCAGCGTAGTTAGCGGCTACGAGCAGTACTTC
NA	TRBV12-3/TRBV12-4	TRBJ2-1	NA	CASSSPYSLEQFF	TGTGCCAGCAGTTCCCCCTACTCTCTTGAGCAGTTCTTC
NA	TRBV19	TRBJ2-1	NA	CASSEKHSSYNEQFF	TGTGCCAGTAGTGAGAAACATAGCTCCTACAATGAGCAGTTCTTC
NA	TRBV11-2	TRBJ1-3	NA	CASSLGGNTIYF	TGTGCCAGCAGCTTAGGTGGAAACACCATATATTTT
NA	TRBV6-6	TRBJ2-3	TRBD1	CASTDRGSSTDTQYF	TGTGCCAGCACCGACAGGGGCTCTAGCACAGATACGCAGTATTTT
NA	TRBV5-1	TRBJ2-2	NA	CASSLMDTGELFF	TGCGCCAGCAGCTTGATGGACACCGGGGAGCTGTTTTTT
NA	TRBV13	TRBJ2-6	NA	CASAWVGDGANVLTF	TGTGCCAGCGCTTGGGTGGGGGATGGGGCCAACGTCCTGACTTTC
NA	TRBV11-2	TRBJ2-7	NA	CASSPQTGPYEQYF	TGTGCCAGCAGCCCCCAAACGGGACCCTACGAGCAGTACTTC
NA	TRBV18	TRBJ2-5	NA	CASSPSGTPGQGTQYF	TGTGCCAGCTCACCGTCGGGAACGCCGGGGCAAGGTACCCAGTACTTC
NA	TRBV5-1	TRBJ2-1	TRBD2	CASSLRLAVNNEQFF	TGCGCCAGCAGCTTGAGACTAGCGGTTAACAATGAGCAGTTCTTC
NA	TRBV9	TRBJ2-1	NA	CASLPGPHYNEQFF	TGTGCCAGCTTACCGGGACCCCATTACAATGAGCAGTTCTTC
NA	TRBV2	TRBJ2-3	NA	CASSDRWDFTTVTDTQYF	TGTGCCAGCAGTGACAGATGGGACTTCACAACGGTCACAGATACGCAGTATTTT
few	TRBV7-6	TRBJ1-2	NA	CASSSGGYGYTF	TGTGCCAGCAGCTCGGGGGGGTATGGCTACACCTTC
NA	TRBV6-6	TRBJ2-7	NA	CASNPRPQSIVEQYF	TGTGCCAGCAATCCCCGGCCCCAGTCAATTGTGGAGCAGTACTTC
NA	TRBV3-1/TRBV3-2	TRBJ1-4	NA	CASSQEGWREYEKLFF	TGTGCCAGCAGCCAAGAGGGGTGGAGGGAATATGAAAAACTGTTTTTT
NA	TRBV29-1	TRBJ2-4	NA	CSVEEGGLAKNIQYF	TGCAGCGTTGAAGAGGGCGGTCTGGCCAAAAACATTCAGTACTTC
NA	TRBV25-1	TRBJ1-1	TRBD1	CASSANRGRAFF	TGTGCCAGCAGTGCAAACAGGGGGAGAGCTTTCTTT
NA	TRBV4-1	TRBJ2-6	TRBD1	CASSQDRDRASGANVLTF	TGCGCCAGCAGCCAAGATAGGGACAGGGCGTCGGGGGCCAACGTCCTGACTTTC
NA	TRBV5-4	TRBJ1-1	NA	CASSHGGAEAFF	TGTGCCAGCAGTCACGGGGGAGCTGAAGCTTTCTTT
NA	TRBV7-2	TRBJ2-5	TRBD1	CASSNRGHGETQYF	TGTGCCAGCAGCAACAGGGGTCACGGCGAGACCCAGTACTTC
NA	TRBV28	TRBJ2-3	NA	CASSRAISGTDTQYF	TGTGCCAGCAGCCGCGCCATATCAGGCACAGATACGCAGTATTTT
NA	TRBV3-1/TRBV3-2	TRBJ2-1	TRBD2	CASSLRPTSALYNEQFF	TGTGCCAGCAGCCTGCGACCTACTAGCGCCCTATACAATGAGCAGTTCTTC
NA	TRBV11-2	TRBJ2-7	NA	CASSSRLVLHEQYF	TGTGCCAGCAGCTCCCGACTAGTTCTCCACGAGCAGTACTTC
NA	TRBV7-2	TRBJ2-7	NA	CASSLAPGLYYEQYF	TGTGCCAGCAGCTTAGCGCCGGGACTCTACTACGAGCAGTACTTC
NA	TRBV4-3	TRBJ1-3	NA	CASSQDSFTRADTIYF	TGCGCCAGCAGCCAAGATAGCTTTACCCGAGCGGACACCATATATTTT
NA	TRBV7-9	TRBJ2-1	NA	CASSLVSGPGNNEQFF	TGTGCCAGCAGCTTAGTAAGCGGTCCAGGGAATAATGAGCAGTTCTTC
NA	TRBV5-1	TRBJ1-2	NA	CASTLAGNSYGYTF	TGCGCCAGTACACTAGCGGGTAACAGCTATGGCTACACCTTC
NA	TRBV7-9	TRBJ1-4	NA	CASSSVQGPNEKLFF	TGTGCCAGCAGCTCGGTACAGGGTCCTAATGAAAAACTGTTTTTT
NA	TRBV3-1/TRBV3-2	TRBJ2-3	NA	CASSPRETDTQYF	TGTGCCAGCAGCCCCCGAGAAACAGATACGCAGTATTTT
NA	TRBV11-2	TRBJ2-5	NA	CASSQRDWAGTETQYF	TGTGCCAGCAGCCAGAGGGACTGGGCAGGGACAGAGACCCAGTACTTC
NA	TRBV14	TRBJ1-6	NA	CASSLQPNSPLHF	TGTGCCAGCAGCCTGCAACCTAATTCACCCCTCCACTTT
NA	TRBV11-2	TRBJ1-6	NA	CASSSRDSSPLHF	TGTGCCAGCAGCTCCCGGGACTCCTCACCCCTCCACTTT